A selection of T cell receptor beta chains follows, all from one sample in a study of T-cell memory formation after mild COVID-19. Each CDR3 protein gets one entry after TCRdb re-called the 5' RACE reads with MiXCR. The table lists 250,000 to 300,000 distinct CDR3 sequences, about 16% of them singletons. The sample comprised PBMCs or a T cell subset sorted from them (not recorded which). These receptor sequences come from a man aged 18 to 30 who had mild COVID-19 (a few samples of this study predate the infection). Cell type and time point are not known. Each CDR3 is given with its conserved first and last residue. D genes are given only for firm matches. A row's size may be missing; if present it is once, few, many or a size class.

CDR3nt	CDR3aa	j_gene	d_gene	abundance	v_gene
TGTGCCAGCACCGCCCCCGGGGATGGCTACACCTTC	CASTAPGDGYTF	TRBJ1-2	NA	NA	TRBV6-5
TGTGCCAGCAGCTTGGGAGAGCTGATCACCGGGGAGCTGTTTTTT	CASSLGELITGELFF	TRBJ2-2	NA	few	TRBV5-5
TGTGCCAGCAGCTCGGGGCAGGGGGCTTCGACAGATACGCAGTATTTT	CASSSGQGASTDTQYF	TRBJ2-3	TRBD1	NA	TRBV5-4
TGTGCCAGCAGCGGCGAGTTAGCGGGGCCGTCAGATACGCAGTATTTT	CASSGELAGPSDTQYF	TRBJ2-3	TRBD2	NA	TRBV5-4
TGTGCCAGCAGTGCCAGAATTGAGTGGGCCACTGAAGCTTTCTTT	CASSARIEWATEAFF	TRBJ1-1	NA	NA	TRBV6-1
TGTGCCAGCAGTTACCGGGACAGGGGGCGCGAGCAGTACTTC	CASSYRDRGREQYF	TRBJ2-7	TRBD1	few	TRBV27
TGCGCCAGCAGCCAAGTGGGGGTAGCGGGGAGCACAGATACGCAGTATTTT	CASSQVGVAGSTDTQYF	TRBJ2-3	TRBD2	NA	TRBV4-3
TGTGCCAGCAGGACAGGGGGCGGAGGAGAGACCCAGTACTTC	CASRTGGGGETQYF	TRBJ2-5	TRBD1	NA	TRBV6-2/TRBV6-3
TGTGCCAGCAGCCAAGAAAGCGGGCTAGCGGGGGGTGATGAGCAGTTCTTC	CASSQESGLAGGDEQFF	TRBJ2-1	TRBD2	few	TRBV14
TGTGCCAGCAGCTTAGACAGGGGAACTAATGAAAAACTGTTTTTT	CASSLDRGTNEKLFF	TRBJ1-4	TRBD1	few	TRBV7-2
TGTGCCAGCAGCGTATTGACAGAGAACACTGAAGCTTTCTTT	CASSVLTENTEAFF	TRBJ1-1	NA	NA	TRBV9
TGTGCCACCAGCACGGGACAGACCCGGGATGAGCAGTTCTTC	CATSTGQTRDEQFF	TRBJ2-1	TRBD1	NA	TRBV15
TGTGCCAGCAGTTCGAGGGGGCTAAGTGGGGCCAACGTCCTGACTTTC	CASSSRGLSGANVLTF	TRBJ2-6	TRBD1	NA	TRBV6-2/TRBV6-3
TGTGCCAGCAGGCCGAGGGGAGGGCTGAACACCGGGGAGCTGTTTTTT	CASRPRGGLNTGELFF	TRBJ2-2	TRBD2	NA	TRBV7-9
TGCAGTGCTAGACGGCAACAAGAGACCCAGTACTTC	CSARRQQETQYF	TRBJ2-5	NA	many	TRBV20-1
TGTGCCAGCAGTTACTTGGACAGGCCCTACGAGCAGTACTTC	CASSYLDRPYEQYF	TRBJ2-7	TRBD1	few	TRBV6-5
TGTGCCAGCAGCCAAGATAGACAGGGGCGGGCCTATGGCTACACCTTC	CASSQDRQGRAYGYTF	TRBJ1-2	TRBD1	NA	TRBV14
TGTGCCAGCAGTTACATCGGAGCGGTCCAAGAGACCCAGTACTTC	CASSYIGAVQETQYF	TRBJ2-5	NA	few	TRBV6-5
TGTGCCAGCAAATCCCCGGGCACAGAAGCTTTCTTT	CASKSPGTEAFF	TRBJ1-1	NA	few	TRBV11-3
TGTGCCAGCAGCTTGATAGTAGCGGGGGGTACTATCACAGATACGCAGTATTTT	CASSLIVAGGTITDTQYF	TRBJ2-3	TRBD2	many	TRBV7-8
TGCAGCGTTGAAGAATGGACTAGCGGGGGCCGGGCGACAGATACGCAGTATTTT	CSVEEWTSGGRATDTQYF	TRBJ2-3	TRBD2	many	TRBV29-1
TGTGCCAGCAGAGCGACACAGGGTAGCAATCAGCCCCAGCATTTT	CASRATQGSNQPQHF	TRBJ1-5	NA	many	TRBV12-3/TRBV12-4
TGCGCCAGCAGCCAAGATAGGGAGACCAGGCAGTTCTTC	CASSQDRETRQFF	TRBJ2-1	NA	NA	TRBV4-1
TGTGCCAGCAGCTCACCTCGTTCCGGGGCCAACGTCCTGACTTTC	CASSSPRSGANVLTF	TRBJ2-6	NA	few	TRBV7-8
TGCGCCAGCAGCTCTGAGGGCGGGGGCGCTGAGCAGTTCTTC	CASSSEGGGAEQFF	TRBJ2-1	NA	NA	TRBV5-1
TGCGCCAGCAGCTTGGGGGGGCGGACTGAAGCTTTCTTT	CASSLGGRTEAFF	TRBJ1-1	NA	NA	TRBV5-1
TGTGCCAGCAGCCCCGCCGCAGGGAACGGCCAGCCCCAGCATTTT	CASSPAAGNGQPQHF	TRBJ1-5	NA	NA	TRBV7-2
TGTGCCAGCAGCCCGAACAGGGGGGAGCAGCCCCAGCATTTT	CASSPNRGEQPQHF	TRBJ1-5	TRBD1	many	TRBV7-2
TGTGCCAGCAGTCTTCAGGGGGAGGGGGGCACAGATACGCAGTATTTT	CASSLQGEGGTDTQYF	TRBJ2-3	NA	few	TRBV6-5
TGTGCCAGCAGCCACATCGCCGGGGAGCTGTTTTTT	CASSHIAGELFF	TRBJ2-2	NA	few	TRBV3-1
TGCAGTGCCCCTGACAGTACTAGCACAGATACGCAGTATTTT	CSAPDSTSTDTQYF	TRBJ2-3	NA	few	TRBV20-1
TGTGCCAGCAGCTTACCCCCGACAGCTTCCAAAAACATTCAGTACTTC	CASSLPPTASKNIQYF	TRBJ2-4	NA	few	TRBV7-9
TGCGCCAGCAGCTTGGGGACAGGGAGCTTGGGCAATCAGCCCCAGCATTTT	CASSLGTGSLGNQPQHF	TRBJ1-5	TRBD1	NA	TRBV5-1
TGTGCCAGCACGACAAGGAGGGACCAAGAGACCCAGTACTTC	CASTTRRDQETQYF	TRBJ2-5	NA	NA	TRBV7-2
TGCGCCAGCAGCTTGCAACCGGGGGCCTACAATGAGCAGTTCTTC	CASSLQPGAYNEQFF	TRBJ2-1	NA	many	TRBV5-1
TGTGCCAGCAGCCCCCCCCCATGGAGGGACAGGAGGGCTGTTGGCTACACCTTC	CASSPPPWRDRRAVGYTF	TRBJ1-2	TRBD1	NA	TRBV7-2
TGTGCCACGAGGGGACGGGACACTGAAGCTTTCTTT	CATRGRDTEAFF	TRBJ1-1	NA	few	TRBV6-5
TGCGCCAGCAGCCAAGGCCAGGGGGCTTATGGCTACACCTTC	CASSQGQGAYGYTF	TRBJ1-2	TRBD1	NA	TRBV4-1
TGTGCCAGCAGCAGACAGCTCCCAGGGGAGACCCAGTACTTC	CASSRQLPGETQYF	TRBJ2-5	NA	few	TRBV7-9
TGTGCCACCAGCAGGCTCCTCGGAGATAGGCAGTATTTT	CATSRLLGDRQYF	TRBJ2-3	NA	NA	TRBV15
TGTGCCAGCAGCTTAGGGGCGGGGGGTTACCCCGGGGAGCTGTTTTTT	CASSLGAGGYPGELFF	TRBJ2-2	TRBD2	few	TRBV7-7
TGTGCCAGCAGCCGCCAAGAAGATCAGCCCCAGCATTTT	CASSRQEDQPQHF	TRBJ1-5	NA	few	TRBV7-2
TGTGCCATCAGTGAGATGGCGGGGGACTACGAGCAGTACTTC	CAISEMAGDYEQYF	TRBJ2-7	TRBD2	NA	TRBV10-3
TGTGCCAGCAATCGGGGAGGGAACACTGAAGCTTTCTTT	CASNRGGNTEAFF	TRBJ1-1	NA	few	TRBV6-5
TGTGCCATCTCGGGTGGGGTCGAAGAGACCCAGTACTTC	CAISGGVEETQYF	TRBJ2-5	NA	many	TRBV10-3
TGTGCCAGCAGCTCCGCCGGGACTCGAACCGGGGAGCTGTTTTTT	CASSSAGTRTGELFF	TRBJ2-2	NA	few	TRBV7-2
TGTGCCACCAGCAGAGACAGGGGGAACACCGGGGAGCTGTTTTTT	CATSRDRGNTGELFF	TRBJ2-2	NA	NA	TRBV15
TGTGCCAGCAGCTTAGCGGGTACTAATGAAAAACTGTTTTTT	CASSLAGTNEKLFF	TRBJ1-4	NA	NA	TRBV11-2
TGTGCCAGCAGCCGCGGAGGCGGCTATGGCTACACCTTC	CASSRGGGYGYTF	TRBJ1-2	NA	many	TRBV7-9
TGCGCCAGCAGCGCCCAGCGGGGGGGCCTGCCTGAGCAGTTCTTC	CASSAQRGGLPEQFF	TRBJ2-1	TRBD2	NA	TRBV4-3
TGCAGCGAGGGGGAGACCCAGTACTTC	CSEGETQYF	TRBJ2-5	NA	NA	TRBV29-1
TGCAGTGCTAGCGGGGGGTCTTCAGAGACCCAGTACTTC	CSASGGSSETQYF	TRBJ2-5	TRBD2	many	TRBV20-1
TGCGCCAGCAGCCAGGATCGATTAGCCGGTGAGCAGTTCTTC	CASSQDRLAGEQFF	TRBJ2-1	NA	few	TRBV4-1
TGTGCCACCAGTGATTCTTTAAGCGGCCCCCCGGCCGAGCAGTTCTTC	CATSDSLSGPPAEQFF	TRBJ2-1	NA	NA	TRBV24-1
TGTGCCAGCAGCCCAGCAAGGGGACAGGGCACCGGGGAGCTGTTTTTT	CASSPARGQGTGELFF	TRBJ2-2	TRBD1	NA	TRBV7-2